Shown below are 12 T cell receptor beta chains from a single sample sequenced in a study of T cells after yellow fever vaccination. TCRdb re-called the 5' RACE reads through MiXCR, storing one row per CDR3 protein. Of 600,000 to 750,000 distinct CDR3 sequences listed, 9% to 15% are singletons. The material was PBMCs, obtained on the day of the yellow fever booster vaccination. Receptors originate from a man aged 30 to 39 who received the YFV17D yellow fever vaccine.

This chain links TRBV5-6 with TRBJ1-2; no definite D call. Germline V gives CDR1 SGHDT, CDR2 YYEEEE. Trimming stripped 2 bases from V and 4 bases from J, with 12 bases between. The CDR3 length is 14 residues. In nucleotides, the CDR3 is TGTGCCAGCAGCTTTAGTCTGGGGAGCTATGGCTACACCTTC. Translation gives CASSFSLGSYGYTF.

In this sample, this clonotype turned up a few times. The chain couples TRBV9 to TRBJ1-2, with 8 bases that match TRBD1. The CDR3 is made up of 15 amino acids. CDR1 and CDR2 (germline): SGDLS, YYNGEE. With V trimmed by 4 bases and J by 8 bases, 13 bases remained unmatched. CDR3 loop: CASSPGTGLNRGYTF. CDR3 bases: TGTGCCAGCAGCCCGGGGACAGGCCTCAATAGAGGCTACACCTTC.

This clonotype was seen many times. V usage is TRBV20-1 and J usage is TRBJ2-7; D might be TRBD2 (6 bases). Germline CDR1 and CDR2: DFQATT and SNEGSKA (reference sequence). V lost 8 bases to trimming and J lost 1 base, with 12 bases between them. CDR3 size: 12 residues. The CDR3 nucleotides are TGCAGTTTGGAGGGGCAATCCTACGAGCAGTACTTC. Translated, it gives CSLEGQSYEQYF.

The rearrangement uses TRBV5-1 and TRBJ1-1; 7 bases agree with TRBD1. Germline V gene lookup returns CDR1 SGHRS and CDR2 YFSETQ. J lost 1 base, V lost 4 bases, and 7 bases had no gene match. The CDR3 sequence is 15 residues long. CDR3 sequence: CASSGQAVENTEAFF. The CDR3 DNA sequence: TGCGCCAGCAGCGGACAGGCAGTGGAGAACACTGAAGCTTTCTTT. Supplemented by reference TRBV5-1 and TRBJ1-1, the full variable domain reads KAGVTQTPRYLIKTRGQQVTLSCSPISGHRSVSWYQQTPGQGLQFLFEYFSETQRNKGNFPGRFSGRQFSNSRSEMNVSTLELGDSALYLCASSGQAVENTEAFFGQGTRLTVV.

This clonotype was seen more than once but under ten times. The rearrangement uses TRBV20-1 and TRBJ1-1; unclear D gene. Trimming removed 6 bases at V and 6 bases at J, with 8 bases between. The CDR3 has 10 residues. Germline CDR1 reads DFQATT; CDR2 reads SNEGSKA (reference sequence). CDR3 nucleotide sequence: TGCAGTGCGCTGGAGTCTGAAGCTTTCTTT. This codes for CSALESEAFF.

With respect to this clonotype: One end of the junction is discordant with germline, which a read error may explain. The chain joins TRBV20-1 to TRBJ1-5; D is undetermined. The CDR3 extends over 16 amino acids. From germline, CDR1 is DFQATT and CDR2 SNEGSKA (reference sequence). CDR3 in DNA: TGCTGTGCTAGAGCCGATGGGCTCCAGGTAGGCCAGCCCCAGCATTTT. Its translation is CCARADGLQVGQPQHF.

This clonotype was seen only a few times. The rearrangement joins TRBV5-1 to TRBJ2-3, with TRBD2 matching 7 bases. CDR3 length: 14 amino acids. Germline-derived CDR1 and CDR2 are SGHRS and YFSETQ. V dropped 2 bases and J dropped 5; count of bases not matched to a gene: 5. CDR3 in amino acids: CASSFRSGGDTQYF. For the CDR3, the DNA is TGCGCCAGCAGCTTTCGCTCGGGAGGAGATACGCAGTATTTT. Combining the CDR3 with reference TRBV5-1 and TRBJ2-3 gives the whole variable domain KAGVTQTPRYLIKTRGQQVTLSCSPISGHRSVSWYQQTPGQGLQFLFEYFSETQRNKGNFPGRFSGRQFSNSRSEMNVSTLELGDSALYLCASSFRSGGDTQYFGPGTRLTVL.

This clonotype was detected only a few times. The chain links TRBV7-9 to TRBJ2-7, with TRBD2 matching over 12 bases. Germline loops: CDR1 SEHNR, CDR2 FQNEAQ (reference sequence). V shed 1 base and J 6 bases; nucleotides not matched to a gene: 4. The CDR3 is 15 residues long. The CDR3 DNA is TGTGCCAGCAGCTTAGAGACTAGCGGGAGACCCGAGCAGTACTTC. This encodes CASSLETSGRPEQYF.

This clonotype was seen repeatedly, ten times or more. This chain links TRBV19 with TRBJ2-7; TRBD1 matches at 7 bases. Trimming took 5 bases from V and 1 from J; bases not matched to a gene: 2. Germline CDR1 and CDR2: LNHDA and SQIVND (reference sequence). This CDR3 comprises 13 residues. CDR3 sequence (DNA): TGTGCCAGTAGTGACAGGGCTTCCTACGAGCAGTACTTC. This encodes CASSDRASYEQYF.

This clonotype was seen more than once but under ten times. V usage is TRBV29-1 and J usage is TRBJ1-1; D is ambiguous. Germline CDR1 SQVTM, CDR2 ANQGSEA. The V end was cut by 4 bases, the J end by 5 bases, with 11 bases between. The CDR3 runs to 12 residues. CDR3 in amino acids: CSVGRRRTEAFF. DNA for the CDR3: TGCAGCGTTGGGAGGCGTCGGACTGAAGCTTTCTTT. Filled out from reference TRBV29-1 and TRBJ1-1, the complete variable domain reads SAVISQKPSRDICQRGTSLTIQCQVDSQVTMMFWYRQQPGQSLTLIATANQGSEATYESGFVIDKFPISRPNLTFSTLTVSNMSPEDSSIYLCSVGRRRTEAFFGQGTRLTVV.

This clonotype appeared many times. An end of the junction differs from the germline gene, which may be a read error. The chain couples TRBV5-1 to TRBJ1-1; D call uncertain. CDR3 length: 14 residues. Germline loops: CDR1 SGHRS, CDR2 YFSETQ. CDR3 protein: CASSLEGRNTEAFF. In DNA form, the CDR3 reads TGTGCCAGCAGCTTAGAAGGCAGGAACACTGAAGCTTTCTTT. The full variable domain, rest sourced from reference TRBV5-1 and TRBJ1-1, is KAGVTQTPRYLIKTRGQQVTLSCSPISGHRSVSWYQQTPGQGLQFLFEYFSETQRNKGNFPGRFSGRQFSNSRSEMNVSTLELGDSALYLCASSLEGRNTEAFFGQGTRLTVV.

In its sample, this clonotype was seen a few times. The chain combines TRBV2 with TRBJ2-3; D remains ambiguous. Trimming stripped 1 base from V and 5 bases from J, with 4 bases between. CDR3 length: 12 amino acids. Germline V gene sequence: CDR1 SNHLY, CDR2 FYNNEI. This CDR3 reads CASSEVVDTQYF. CDR3 in DNA: TGTGCCAGCAGTGAAGTGGTAGATACGCAGTATTTT.